The 20 T cell receptor beta chains given below trace back to one sample, sequenced in a study of response to subunit inactivated influenza vaccine. MiXCR, run by TCRdb on the RT-PCR reads, gives a single entry per CDR3 protein. The sample holds about 520,000 distinct CDR3 sequences, about 25% seen once. Sequenced material: CD4+ T cells sorted from PBMCs, taken more than 4 days after vaccination. Receptor source: a man aged 45-60 years who received an inactivated influenza vaccine.

V usage is TRBV7-2 and J usage is TRBJ2-1, with 8 bases identical to TRBD1. V was clipped by 6 bases and J by 7 bases; unmatched bases: 8. The germline CDR1 and CDR2 sequences are SGHTA and FQGNSA. CDR3 length equals 14 residues. CDR3 sequence (DNA): TGTGCCAGCAGTTGGGGACAGGCGGCTAATGAGCAGTTCTTC. Translated, it gives CASSWGQAANEQFF. The full variable domain, its missing parts supplied by reference TRBV7-2 and TRBJ2-1, is GAGVSQSPSNKVTEKGKDVELRCDPISGHTALYWYRQSLGQGLEFLIYFQGNSAPDKSGLPSDRFSAERTGGSVSTLTIQRTQQEDSAVYLCASSWGQAANEQFFGPGTRLTVL.

This rearrangement joins TRBV5-1 to TRBJ2-7, with 12 positions matching TRBD2. The CDR3 covers 16 residues. The V gene's germline CDR1 is SGHRS and CDR2 YFSETQ. V dropped 3 bases and J dropped 6; count of bases not matched to a gene: 10. CDR3 protein: CASSSGTSGPSTEQYF. CDR3 bases: TGCGCCAGCAGCTCCGGGACTAGCGGGCCCTCGACCGAGCAGTACTTC.

The chain has TRBV4-2 and TRBJ2-3; D gene unclear. The CDR3 is made up of 15 amino acids. The germline gives CDR1 LGHNA, CDR2 YNFKEQ. Trimming shortened V by 0 bases and J by 0 bases, and 7 bases separated the two germline ends. The CDR3 region has the DNA TGTGCCAGCAGCCAAGACCCGGGTAGCACAGATACGCAGTATTTT. This codes for CASSQDPGSTDTQYF.

V and J are TRBV3-1 and TRBJ1-6; possibly TRBD1 for D (5 bases). CDR1 and CDR2 (germline): LGHDT, YNNKEL (reference sequence). V lost 5 bases and J lost 7, with 15 bases in between. The CDR3 extends over 15 amino acids. As DNA, the CDR3 is TGTGCCAGCAGCATCCTCGGGGCAGGGAATTCACCCCTCCACTTT. As protein: CASSILGAGNSPLHF.

This sequence joins TRBV4-2 and TRBJ2-2, with D possibly matching TRBD2 (6 bases). The CDR3 covers 15 residues. V was trimmed by 0 bases and J by 6 bases, leaving 11 bases between them. The V gene's germline CDR1 is LGHNA and CDR2 YNFKEQ. In DNA form, the CDR3 reads TGTGCCAGCAGCCAAGAGTGGAGGAGGGCCGGGGAGCTGTTTTTT. The encoded protein is CASSQEWRRAGELFF.

This sequence joins TRBV10-3 and TRBJ1-2; 9 bases are a match to TRBD1. CDR1 is ENHRY, CDR2 SYGVKD, per germline. There are 16 residues in the CDR3. The V gene end was trimmed by 4 bases and the J gene end by 3 bases; junction bases not matched to a gene: 9. CDR3 nucleotides: TGTGCCATCAGTGGAGGGACAGGGAAAGGGGACTATGGCTACACCTTC. It translates to CAISGGTGKGDYGYTF.

V usage is TRBV5-5 and J usage is TRBJ2-3, with a tentative D call TRBD1 (6 bases). Germline CDR1 and CDR2: SGHKS and YYEKEE (reference sequence). The CDR3 runs 16 residues. With 4 bases removed from V and 4 bases from J, the gap between germline ends came to 19 bases. CDR3 DNA sequence: TGTGCCAGCAGCACCCTAGGGACAACGAAGGCAGATACGCAGTATTTT. Its protein product is CASSTLGTTKADTQYF.

The V gene is TRBV29-1, the J gene TRBJ1-4; no definite D call. The CDR3 covers 13 residues. The germline gives CDR1 SQVTM, CDR2 ANQGSEA. V lost 5 bases, J lost 10 bases, and 17 bases lay in between. CDR3 sequence reads: CSVSTGERAKLFF. CDR3 in DNA: TGCAGCGTTTCCACCGGGGAAAGAGCAAAACTGTTTTTT.

This clonotype turned up a few times. This chain uses TRBV12-3 or TRBV12-4 with TRBJ2-5; 10 nucleotides align to TRBD1. V shed 0 bases and J 2 bases; nucleotides not matched to a gene: 6. CDR3 size: 17 residues. The CDR3 nucleotides are TGTGCCAGCAGTTTAGCCCCCCTGGACAGGGGGCAAGAGACCCAGTACTTC. Translation: CASSLAPLDRGQETQYF.

The chain uses TRBV19 and TRBJ2-5, with 9 positions matching TRBD1. Germline V lookup: CDR1 LNHDA, CDR2 SQIVND (reference sequence). The CDR3 loop spans 19 amino acids. J lost 5 bases, V lost 6 bases, and 22 bases had no gene match. As DNA, the CDR3 is TGTGCCAGTAGAGAGACCCCCCGGACAGGGGCGTACTGGGGGGAGACCCAGTACTTC. It yields the protein CASRETPRTGAYWGETQYF.

This clonotype was counted only a few times. The chain recombines TRBV15 with TRBJ2-1; 9 bases are a match to TRBD2. This CDR3 is 15 amino acids long. J gave up 2 bases and V 6 bases, and 5 bases lay outside the gene matches. Germline loops: CDR1 LNHNV, CDR2 YYDKDF (reference sequence). Here the CDR3 reads CATRLSGGPYNEQFF. The DNA of the CDR3 is TGTGCCACCAGGCTTAGCGGGGGTCCCTACAATGAGCAGTTCTTC.

The chain has TRBV29-1 and TRBJ2-1, with 7 bases identical to TRBD2. V dropped 6 bases and J dropped 7; count of bases not matched to a gene: 3. The CDR3 is made up of 11 amino acids. Germline V gene data show CDR1 as SQVTM and CDR2 as ANQGSEA. CDR3 in DNA: TGCAGCGTGGGGACTACTAATGAGCAGTTCTTC. Protein: CSVGTTNEQFF.

This clonotype was recorded a few times. The chain recombines TRBV12-3 or TRBV12-4 with TRBJ2-3, with no clear D. The ends were cut back, 3 bases at V and 2 bases at J, with 9 bases in the middle. The length of the CDR3 is 14 residues. The CDR3 nucleotides are TGTGCCAGCAGTTTCTATCGCTTCACAGATACGCAGTATTTT. This encodes CASSFYRFTDTQYF.

This sequence joins TRBV12-3 or TRBV12-4 and TRBJ2-1; 9 bases match TRBD2. The CDR3 runs 12 residues. Trimming cost V 4 bases and J 14 bases; bases outside gene matches: 6. The CDR3 nucleotides are TGTGCCAGCAGTTCTAGCGGGGCTGGGAAGTTCTTC. This translates into CASSSSGAGKFF.

This clonotype was recorded once. The genes are TRBV3-1 and TRBJ2-7; D is possibly TRBD1 (6 bases). V was cut by 5 bases and J by 7 bases, with 15 bases left in between. The CDR3 is 13 amino acids. Germline V CDR1 and CDR2: LGHDT, YNNKEL (reference sequence). The CDR3 protein is CASSSTGLTEQYF. CDR3 bases: TGTGCCAGCAGCTCGACAGGACTCACGGAGCAGTACTTC.

This clonotype was observed a handful of times. J is TRBJ2-7 and V is TRBV7-2; TRBD1 or TRBD2 may be the D gene (5 bases each). From germline, CDR1 is SGHTA and CDR2 FQGNSA. The CDR3 is 14 amino acids. V lost 1 base, J lost 6 bases, and 13 bases lay in between. The DNA of the CDR3 is TGTGCCAGCAGCTTAGATGGGACCCCTCCCGAGCAGTACTTC. This codes for CASSLDGTPPEQYF.

The rearrangement links TRBV4-1 to TRBJ2-3; D might be TRBD1 (5 bases). The V end lost 4 bases, the J end lost 0 bases, and 14 bases lay between the germline ends. Per germline, CDR1 MGHRA and CDR2 YSYEKL. This CDR3 has 16 amino acids. CDR3 in DNA: TGCGCCAGCAGCCCTCGGACATGGGCTAGCACAGATACGCAGTATTTT. Translating it yields CASSPRTWASTDTQYF.

This chain links TRBV6-2 or TRBV6-3 with TRBJ2-1, with TRBD2 matching 14 bases. V was clipped by 5 bases and J by 3 bases; unmatched bases: 6. This CDR3 spans 17 amino acids. Germline assignment: CDR1 MNHEY and CDR2 SVGEGT. The CDR3 bases are TGTGCCAGCAGTCAAGGACTAGCGGGGGGCCTCTACAATGAGCAGTTCTTC. Amino acid sequence: CASSQGLAGGLYNEQFF.

The chain combines TRBV4-2 with TRBJ2-7; possibly TRBD1 or TRBD2 for D (5 bases each). The germline V gene has CDR1 LGHNA and CDR2 YNFKEQ. The CDR3 covers 13 residues. Trimming pared 3 bases from V and 4 bases from J, leaving 10 bases between. The CDR3 here is CASSHGGGYEQYF. CDR3 DNA sequence: TGTGCCAGCAGCCATGGGGGTGGTTACGAGCAGTACTTC.

This chain joins TRBV24-1 and TRBJ2-3; D not resolved. The length of the CDR3 is 14 residues. Trimming took 2 bases from V and 2 from J, leaving 7 bases between them. Germline V gene lookup returns CDR1 KGHDR and CDR2 SFDVKD. The CDR3 nucleotides are TGTGCCACCAGTGATTACCGTCACACAGATACGCAGTATTTT. It yields the protein CATSDYRHTDTQYF.